The TCR beta chain described here comes from a study of blood T cell repertoires in COVID-19. Sequencing was performed with immunoSEQ multiplex PCR; in TCRdb, only in-frame clones are kept and a portion is missing. Here the sample spans approximately 260,000 clones, about four fifths being singletons. This sequence originates from a woman aged 80 or over with acute or convalescent COVID-19. Sequenced input: peripheral blood.

The CDR3 DNA sequence: TGTGCCACCAGCAGGGGAGACTTGGGTGGAAACACCATATATTTT. It codes for CATSRGDLGGNTIYF. V is TRBV15 and J is TRBJ1-3; D is unresolved. Trimming pared 3 bases from V and 3 bases from J, leaving 12 bases between. Per the germline V gene, CDR1 is LNHNV and CDR2 is YYDKDF (reference sequence). There are 15 residues in the CDR3.